This paragraph reports one T cell receptor (beta chain). This clonotype was seen repeatedly, ten times or more. Its antigen remains undetermined. No base-level quality is on record; no much larger clone is a single base apart. CDR1 and CDR2 are drawn from the germline V gene: SGHAT, FQNNGV. The CDR3 starts with the cysteine, ends with the phenylalanine, and has 14 residues. Solely the CDR3 DNA is kept, with 42 bases framed from the first base. V is shortened by 1 base, J by 2 bases, and the region joining them spans 3 bases. The receptor library was made with PCR. The instrument was an Illumina HiSeq 2500. Molecular barcoding was employed in the preparation of TCR libraries, with unique molecular identifiers being used to normalize TCRbeta repertoire quantification. TCRdb trimmed the raw reads at Q25, called clones with MiXCR and kept productive beta chains. Rows with a matching CDR3 protein are joined into one entry that keeps the most common DNA and genes. This sample comprises 100,000 to 120,000 distinct CDR3 sequences, approximately 10% of them detected only once. The ten biggest clones cover around 8.5% of the sample.

This entry belongs to a study of T-cell reconstitution after alpha-beta-depleted transplantation in children (dated by TCRdb to the mid-2010s). Looking at the study overall: T-cell immune reconstitution after TCRalphabeta/CD19-depleted allogeneic hematopoietic cell transplantation in children was quantitatively tracked in the study by means of TCR repertoire profiling.

This receptor chain uses TRBV11-2 and TRBJ2-6; no D gene call is confident. This clonotype was obtained from a human donor who donated a stem cell graft to a child with acute lymphoblastic leukemia. Source: PBMCs from the stem cell graft donor, taken from the stem cell graft. The DNA sequence is TGTGCCAGCAGCTTAGGAACTGGGGCCAACGTCCTGACTTTC. It translates as CASSLGTGANVLTF. The CDR3 plus the reference TRBV11-2 and TRBJ2-6 genes for the other parts give the full variable domain: EAGVAQSPRYKIIEKRQSVAFWCNPISGHATLYWYQQILGQGPKLLIQFQNNGVVDDSQLPKDRFSAERLKGVDSTLKIQPAKLEDSAVYLCASSLGTGANVLTFGAGSRLTVL.